The TCR beta chain described here comes from a study of STAT3 mutations in large granular lymphocyte leukemia. Study-wide context: Roughly half of the longitudinally sequenced T-LGLL patients carried detectable canonical activating STAT3 mutations. Notes on the study in general: Every T-cell large granular lymphocyte leukemia patient had at least one immunodominant TCR beta clonotype.

The assay was immunoSEQ multiplex PCR, and TCRdb's table has in-frame clones only and misses some. The sample has 16,000 or so clones; approximately 84% are singletons. Regarding this clone: What it binds is not known.

This receptor was taken from a man over 45 with T-cell large granular lymphocyte leukemia. Some clones in this sample may be carry-over from other donors' samples. The sequencing input was peripheral blood mononuclear cells.

CDR3 in DNA: TGCAGCGTTGAAGGACTAGCGGGAGTTGATACGCAGTATTTT. It codes for CSVEGLAGVDTQYF. The rearrangement joins TRBV29-1 to TRBJ2-3; 12 positions agree with TRBD2. V lost 1 base and J lost 6; bases outside the gene matches: 2. CDR3 length: 14 amino acids. Germline assignment: CDR1 SQVTM and CDR2 ANQGSEA.